The 23 T cell receptor beta chains below were found in one sample sequenced in a study of monozygotic twins with inflammatory bowel disease. TCRdb re-called the 5' RACE reads and gives one entry per CDR3 protein, without DNA. The sample has about 440,000 distinct CDR3 sequences, and its top ten clones hold around 2.4%. Sequencing was done on a sample of blood. These receptors were obtained from a human donor with ulcerative colitis or Crohn's disease, or a healthy co-twin of an affected twin (not recorded which).

The V call is TRBV6-5, the J call TRBJ2-7; the D gene TCRdb calls, TRBD1, cannot be checked with no DNA. Germline V gives CDR1 MNHEY, CDR2 SVGAGI. This CDR3 contains 14 residues. CDR3 protein: CASSYRDRVYEQYF.

The genes are TRBV11-2 and TRBJ2-7; lacking DNA, the TRBD2 call made by TCRdb goes unchecked. The CDR3 has 19 residues. Per germline, CDR1 SGHAT and CDR2 FQNNGV. The chain's CDR3 is CASSLVASGRASSSYEQYF.

The chain couples TRBV11-2 to TRBJ1-2. In germline, CDR1 is SGHAT, CDR2 FQNNGV. This CDR3 has 12 residues. CDR3 loop: CASSSSSGGYTF.

The chain couples TRBV7-3 to TRBJ2-2; TCRdb proposes TRBD2, but this gene call is untestable without DNA. The length of the CDR3 is 19 residues. Germline loops: CDR1 SGHTA, CDR2 FQGTGA. The CDR3 reads CASSPGLAGGWVNTGELFF.

V and J are TRBV28 and TRBJ2-6; TCRdb's D gene call, TRBD2, goes unchecked for lack of DNA. The germline V gene encodes CDR1 MDHEN and CDR2 SYDVKM. The CDR3 loop spans 20 amino acids. This CDR3 is CASSSWLGGLLSSGANVLTF.

The chain employs TRBV7-3 and TRBJ1-1; TCRdb indicates TRBD1, and absent DNA this call remains unverified. The CDR3 runs 14 residues. CDR1 and CDR2 (germline): SGHTA, FQGTGA. CDR3 loop: CASSPGGGSTEAFF.

V gene TRBV27 combines with J gene TRBJ1-2; there is no DNA to check the TCRdb D call of TRBD1. Germline CDR1 and CDR2: MNHEY and SMNVEV (reference sequence). The CDR3 is made up of 14 amino acids. The CDR3 here is CASSLMTGDYGYTF.

This chain links TRBV7-2 with TRBJ1-6. The CDR3 has 15 amino acids. Germline V gene data show CDR1 as SGHTA and CDR2 as FQGNSA. Here the CDR3 reads CASSLISSYNSPLHF.

The CDR3 spells CASSYLGTGRNGYTF. The chain is built from TRBV12-3 or TRBV12-4 and TRBJ1-2; checking the TCRdb D call of TRBD1 is not possible without DNA. The CDR3 sequence is 15 residues long.

V and J are TRBV5-4 and TRBJ1-2. Germline-derived CDR1 and CDR2 are SGHNT and YYREEE (reference sequence). CDR3 length: 13 amino acids. The CDR3 spells CASSFGPDGGYTF.

The CDR3: CASSRTSGRSAAFSYEQYF. J is TRBJ2-7 and V is TRBV18; no DNA is available, so the TRBD2 call from TCRdb remains unchecked. From germline, CDR1 is KGHSH and CDR2 LQKENI. The CDR3 sequence is 19 residues long.

This chain joins TRBV6-4 and TRBJ2-4; TCRdb returns TRBD1, unconfirmable since there is no DNA. This CDR3 region has 19 residues. Germline V gene lookup returns CDR1 MRHNA and CDR2 SNTAGT. CDR3 residues: CASTQFGAGSTPAKNIQYF.

The chain uses TRBV24-1 and TRBJ2-7; TCRdb's D call of TRBD2 is untestable without DNA. This CDR3 contains 13 residues. Germline values: CDR1 KGHDR, CDR2 SFDVKD. The CDR3 loop is CATRREASYEQYF.

J is TRBJ1-6 and V is TRBV4-2. This CDR3 spans 11 amino acids. The germline gives CDR1 LGHNA, CDR2 YNFKEQ. The CDR3 loop reads CASSLRPALHF.

J is TRBJ1-1 and V is TRBV19; TCRdb's D call, TRBD1, is unchecked because there is no DNA. This CDR3 comprises 18 residues. Germline assignment: CDR1 LNHDA and CDR2 SQIVND (reference sequence). CDR3 protein: CASSKTLAAGGMNTEAFF.

V usage is TRBV5-1 and J usage is TRBJ2-5; the D call of TRBD1 rests on TCRdb alone, since no DNA is present to check it. CDR1 and CDR2 (germline): SGHRS, YFSETQ. The CDR3 runs 16 residues. The chain's CDR3 is CASSLDGTGGTETQYF.

V is TRBV30 and J is TRBJ2-1; the D gene TCRdb calls, TRBD2, cannot be checked with no DNA. The CDR3 covers 19 residues. Germline V lookup: CDR1 GTSNPN, CDR2 SVGIG (reference sequence). The CDR3: CAWSVRKGLAGGSGDEQFF.

This rearrangement joins TRBV12-3 or TRBV12-4 to TRBJ1-2; the TRBD1 assignment by TCRdb is unverifiable without DNA. The CDR3 is 15 residues long. The CDR3 sequence is CASRDQGGNGKGYTF.

The chain has TRBV3-1 and TRBJ1-1; TCRdb's assignment of TRBD1 cannot be checked, as there is no DNA. The CDR3 spans 15 residues. Per germline, CDR1 LGHDT and CDR2 YNNKEL (reference sequence). This CDR3 is CASSQEQGWGTEAFF.

V gene TRBV5-1 combines with J gene TRBJ1-1; TCRdb names TRBD1, which stays unverified in the absence of DNA. CDR1 is SGHRS and CDR2 is YFSETQ in the germline V gene. This CDR3 region has 16 residues. The CDR3 sequence: CASSLTAGHRNTEAFF.

The chain combines TRBV5-1 with TRBJ1-2; TCRdb's D call, TRBD1, is unchecked because there is no DNA. This CDR3 has 15 amino acids. The germline V gene has CDR1 SGHRS and CDR2 YFSETQ. The CDR3 protein is CASSLGGQLSYGYTF. The variable domain in full, completed from reference TRBV5-1 and TRBJ1-2, reads KAGVTQTPRYLIKTRGQQVTLSCSPISGHRSVSWYQQTPGQGLQFLFEYFSETQRNKGNFPGRFSGRQFSNSRSEMNVSTLELGDSALYLCASSLGGQLSYGYTFGSGTRLTVV.

The rearrangement uses TRBV18 and TRBJ1-2. Germline V gene lookup returns CDR1 KGHSH and CDR2 LQKENI. The CDR3 has 15 amino acids. The CDR3 region is CASSPLDTTGYGYTF.

V is TRBV19 and J is TRBJ2-7. The CDR3 is made up of 16 amino acids. Per the germline V gene, CDR1 is LNHDA and CDR2 is SQIVND (reference sequence). CDR3 residues: CASSMVLHEPHANQYF. The full variable domain, with the rest looked up from reference TRBV19 and TRBJ2-7, is DGGITQSPKYLFRKEGQNVTLSCEQNLNHDAMYWYRQDPGQGLRLIYYSQIVNDFQKGDIAEGYSVSREKKESFPLTVTSAQKNPTAFYLCASSMVLHEPHANQYFGPGTRLTVT.